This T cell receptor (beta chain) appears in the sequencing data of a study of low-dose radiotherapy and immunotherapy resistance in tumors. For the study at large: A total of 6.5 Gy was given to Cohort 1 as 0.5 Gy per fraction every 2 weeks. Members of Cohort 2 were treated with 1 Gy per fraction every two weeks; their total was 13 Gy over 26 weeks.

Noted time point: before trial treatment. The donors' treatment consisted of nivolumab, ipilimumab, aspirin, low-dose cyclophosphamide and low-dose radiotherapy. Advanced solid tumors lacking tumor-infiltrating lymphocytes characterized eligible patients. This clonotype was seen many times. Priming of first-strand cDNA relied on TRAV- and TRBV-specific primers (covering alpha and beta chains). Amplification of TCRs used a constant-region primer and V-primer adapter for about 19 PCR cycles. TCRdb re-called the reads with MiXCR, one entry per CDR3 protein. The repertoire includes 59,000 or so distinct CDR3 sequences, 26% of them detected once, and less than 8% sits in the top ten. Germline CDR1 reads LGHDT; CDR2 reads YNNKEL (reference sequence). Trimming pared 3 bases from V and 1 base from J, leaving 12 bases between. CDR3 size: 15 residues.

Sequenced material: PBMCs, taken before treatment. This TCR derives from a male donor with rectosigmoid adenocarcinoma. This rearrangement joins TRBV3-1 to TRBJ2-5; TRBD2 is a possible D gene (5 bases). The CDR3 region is CASSHGLLGQETQYF. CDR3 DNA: TGTGCCAGCAGCCATGGCTTACTAGGCCAAGAGACCCAGTACTTC.